The entry that follows covers one T cell receptor (beta chain) sequence. Its antigen is currently unknown. The data are from a study of vaccination effects on CD4 cells after COVID-19. Whole-study findings and limits: Clones that were induced by infection or by vaccine showed marked contraction late after vaccination.

The CDR3 contains 14 residues. The germline gives CDR1 ENHRY, CDR2 SYGVKD. The V end lost 3 bases, the J end lost 0 bases, and 9 bases lay between the germline ends. Measured with immunoSEQ multiplex PCR; TCRdb has only the in-frame clones, and not every one. This table holds about 55,000 clones, roughly 70% found once. Using viral peptide pools, the ViraFEST assay grew out antigen-specific CD4+ T cells prior to sequencing. Scientists isolated CD4+ T cells after a roughly ten-day culture period ended. Previously uninfected by SARS-CoV-2, the vaccine recipients also showed negative nucleocapsid antibodies. Each well held some 2.2 million PBMC cultured with around 9.7 ug/ml peptides and 8.5 to 10 IU/ml IL-2. At days 3 and 7, half of the medium was exchanged for IL-2 medium.

The sequences come from CD4+ T cells from PBMCs cultured with SARS-CoV-2 spike peptides, collected before COVID-19 vaccination. This TCR came from a human donor who received a COVID-19 vaccine. This chain joins TRBV10-3 and TRBJ2-7; TRBD1 might be the D (6 bases). The CDR3 DNA reads as TGTGCCATCAGTGACCGGGACACCTCCTACGAGCAGTACTTC. It specifies CAISDRDTSYEQYF.